Included here is one T cell receptor (beta chain) sequence, with context. This same CDR3 is encoded by further DNA sequences in the sample. HIV-negative, healthy adults without recent acute infections or vaccinations were the donors. A split of CD4+ cells into CD45RA+ naive and CD45RA-negative memory subsets was performed. The V end was cut by 2 bases, the J end by 1 base, with 10 bases between. The CDR3 length is 14 residues. The germline V gene encodes CDR1 SGHRS and CDR2 YFSETQ. An assay was performed, and its level was deep. This table comes from immunoSEQ multiplex PCR, and its TCRdb copy is limited to in-frame clones, with some not included. The table lists millions of clones, roughly 94% of them singletons. This specimen comes from a study of shared clonotypes between healthy human individuals.

This sequence joins TRBV5-1 and TRBJ2-7; tentatively, D is TRBD1 or TRBD2 (5 bases each). The clonotype originates from a man between 18 and 29 years old in good health. The sample was naive CD4+ T cells sorted from blood. Subset meaning: CD45RA+ positively selected. The CDR3 sequence: CASSLWDGSYEQYF. CDR3 nucleotides: TGCGCCAGCAGCTTATGGGACGGATCCTACGAGCAGTACTTC.